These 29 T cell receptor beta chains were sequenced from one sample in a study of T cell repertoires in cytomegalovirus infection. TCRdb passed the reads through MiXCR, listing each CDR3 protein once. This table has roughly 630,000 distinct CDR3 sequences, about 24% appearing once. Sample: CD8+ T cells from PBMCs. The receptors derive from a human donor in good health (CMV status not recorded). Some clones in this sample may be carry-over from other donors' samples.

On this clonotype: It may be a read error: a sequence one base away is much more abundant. CDR3 protein: CANSPDTGEGFHEQYV. DNA of the CDR3: TGCGCCAACAGCCCGGACACAGGGGAAGGGTTCCACGAGCAGTACGTC. This chain links TRBV4-1 with TRBJ2-7; 7 bases line up with TRBD1. This CDR3 contains 16 residues. Germline V gene sequence: CDR1 MGHRA, CDR2 YSYEKL.

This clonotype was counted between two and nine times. The DNA for the CDR3 is TGCAGTGCAACGACTAGGGCCGAGAACACCGGGGAGCTGTTTTTT. Its translation: CSATTRAENTGELFF. The gene calls are TRBV20-1 and TRBJ2-2; D possibly corresponds to TRBD2 (6 bases). CDR1 DFQATT and CDR2 SNEGSKA come from the germline V gene (reference sequence). The CDR3 is 15 amino acids. With 6 bases removed from V and 1 base from J, the gap between germline ends came to 15 bases.

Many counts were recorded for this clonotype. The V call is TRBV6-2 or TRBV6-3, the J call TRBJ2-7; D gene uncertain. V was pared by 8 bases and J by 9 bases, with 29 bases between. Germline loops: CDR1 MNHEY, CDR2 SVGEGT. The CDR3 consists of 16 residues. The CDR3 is CASFVPQGKWDHWQYV. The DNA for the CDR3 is TGTGCCAGCTTCGTCCCCCAAGGGAAGTGGGATCACTGGCAGTACGTC.

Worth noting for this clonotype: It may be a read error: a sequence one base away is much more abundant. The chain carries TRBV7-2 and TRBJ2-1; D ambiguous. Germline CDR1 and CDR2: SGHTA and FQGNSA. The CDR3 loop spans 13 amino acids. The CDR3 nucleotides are TGTGTCAGCAGCAGCCGAAGCCCTGGTGAGCAGTTCTTC. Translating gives CVSSSRSPGEQFF.

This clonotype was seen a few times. The CDR3 region is CASSLLEGYFNEKLFF. CDR3 DNA sequence: TGTGCCAGCAGCTTACTTGAGGGGTACTTTAATGAAAAACTGTTTTTT. The V and J genes are TRBV7-8 and TRBJ1-4, with D perhaps TRBD1 (5 bases). The CDR3 extends over 16 amino acids. Germline V CDR1 and CDR2: SGHVS, FQNEAQ. V was pared by 2 bases and J by 4 bases, with 14 bases between. Using reference TRBV7-8 and TRBJ1-4 for the parts outside the CDR3, the full variable domain is GAGVSQSPRYKVAKRGQDVALRCDPISGHVSLFWYQQALGQGPEFLTYFQNEAQLDKSGLPSDRFFAERPEGSVSTLKIQRTQQEDSAVYLCASSLLEGYFNEKLFFGSGTQLSVL.

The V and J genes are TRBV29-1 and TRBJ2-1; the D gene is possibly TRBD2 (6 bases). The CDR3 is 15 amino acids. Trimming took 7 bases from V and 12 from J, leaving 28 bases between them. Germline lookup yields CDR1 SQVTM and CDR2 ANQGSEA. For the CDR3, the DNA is TGCAGCGCCTTCGCACGGGACTTCGAAGGAGACCGGCAGTTCTTC. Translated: CSAFARDFEGDRQFF.

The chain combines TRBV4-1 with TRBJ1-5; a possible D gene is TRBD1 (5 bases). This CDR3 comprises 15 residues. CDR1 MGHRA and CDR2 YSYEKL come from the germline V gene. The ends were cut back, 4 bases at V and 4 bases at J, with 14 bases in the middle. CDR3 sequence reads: CASSLPDKRNQPQHF. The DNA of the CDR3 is TGCGCCAGCAGCCTCCCGGACAAGAGAAATCAGCCCCAGCATTTT.

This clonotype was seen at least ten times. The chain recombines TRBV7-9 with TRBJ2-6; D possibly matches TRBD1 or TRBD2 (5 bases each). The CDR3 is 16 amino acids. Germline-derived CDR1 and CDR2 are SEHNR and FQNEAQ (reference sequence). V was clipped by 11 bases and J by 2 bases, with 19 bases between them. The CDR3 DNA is TGTGCCTCACGGGGTGACAAGGACACTGGGGCCAACGTCCTGACTTTC. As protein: CASRGDKDTGANVLTF.

This chain's CDR3 is CASSIIKATGNTEAFF. Written as DNA, the CDR3 is TGCGCCAGCAGTATTATCAAGGCTACAGGGAACACTGAAGCTTTCTTT. This sequence joins TRBV5-1 and TRBJ1-1; D may be TRBD1 (5 bases). CDR3 size: 16 residues. CDR1 SGHRS and CDR2 YFSETQ come from the germline V gene. V was trimmed by 5 bases and J by 1 base, leaving 18 bases between them.

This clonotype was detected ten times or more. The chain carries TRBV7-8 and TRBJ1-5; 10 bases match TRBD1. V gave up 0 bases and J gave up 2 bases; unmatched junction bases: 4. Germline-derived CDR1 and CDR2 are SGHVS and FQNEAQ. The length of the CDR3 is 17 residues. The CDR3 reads CASSLARQGAGNQPQHF. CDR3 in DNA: TGTGCCAGCAGCTTAGCGCGACAGGGGGCTGGCAATCAGCCCCAGCATTTT.

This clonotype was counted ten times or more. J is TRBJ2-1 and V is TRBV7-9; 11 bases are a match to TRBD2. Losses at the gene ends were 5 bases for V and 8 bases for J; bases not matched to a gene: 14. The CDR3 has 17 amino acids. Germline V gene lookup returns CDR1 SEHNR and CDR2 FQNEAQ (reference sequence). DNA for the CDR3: TGTGCCAGCAGCGGGCCGGGACTAGCGGTCCCGGGCTATGAGCAGTTCTTC. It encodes CASSGPGLAVPGYEQFF.

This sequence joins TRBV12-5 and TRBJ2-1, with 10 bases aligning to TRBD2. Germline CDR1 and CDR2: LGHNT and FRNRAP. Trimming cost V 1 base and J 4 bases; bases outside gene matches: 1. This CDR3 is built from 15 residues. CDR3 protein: CASGLGLAGYNEQFF. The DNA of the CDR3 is TGTGCTAGTGGTTTGGGACTAGCGGGTTACAATGAGCAGTTCTTC. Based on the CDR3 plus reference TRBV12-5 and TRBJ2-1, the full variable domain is DARVTQTPRHKVTEMGQEVTMRCQPILGHNTVFWYRQTMMQGLELLAYFRNRAPLDDSGMPKDRFSAEMPDATLATLKIQPSEPRDSAVYFCASGLGLAGYNEQFFGPGTRLTVL.

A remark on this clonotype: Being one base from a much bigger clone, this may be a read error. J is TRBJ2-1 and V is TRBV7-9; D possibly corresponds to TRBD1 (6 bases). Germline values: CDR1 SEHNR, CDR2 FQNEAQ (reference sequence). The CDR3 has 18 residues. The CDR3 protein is CVSSPTSPTGSDYNEQFF. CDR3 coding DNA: TGTGTCAGCAGCCCAACCTCCCCGACAGGTTCGGACTACAATGAGCAGTTCTTC.

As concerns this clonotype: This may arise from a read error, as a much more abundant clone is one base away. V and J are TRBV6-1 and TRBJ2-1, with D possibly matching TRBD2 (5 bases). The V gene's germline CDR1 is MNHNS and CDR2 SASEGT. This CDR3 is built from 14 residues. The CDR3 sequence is CASSEYGGGSEQSF. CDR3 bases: TGTGCCAGCAGTGAATATGGTGGAGGAAGTGAGCAGTCCTTC.

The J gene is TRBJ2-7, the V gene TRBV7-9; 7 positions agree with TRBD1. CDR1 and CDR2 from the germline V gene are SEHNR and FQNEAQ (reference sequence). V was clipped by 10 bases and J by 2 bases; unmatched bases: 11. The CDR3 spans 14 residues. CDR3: CAIPVTDRPYEQYF. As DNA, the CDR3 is TGTGCCATCCCGGTTACGGACAGGCCCTACGAGCAGTACTTC.

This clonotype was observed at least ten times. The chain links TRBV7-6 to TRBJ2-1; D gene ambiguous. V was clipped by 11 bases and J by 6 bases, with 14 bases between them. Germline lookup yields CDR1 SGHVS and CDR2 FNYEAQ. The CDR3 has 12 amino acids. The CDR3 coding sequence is TGTGCCGTCGAAGCAGAAGCCAATGAGCAGTTCTTC. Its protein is CAVEAEANEQFF. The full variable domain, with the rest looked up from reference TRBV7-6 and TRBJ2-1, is GAGVSQSPRYKVTKRGQDVALRCDPISGHVSLYWYRQALGQGPEFLTYFNYEAQQDKSGLPNDRFSAERPEGSISTLTIQRTEQRDSAMYRCAVEAEANEQFFGPGTRLTVL.

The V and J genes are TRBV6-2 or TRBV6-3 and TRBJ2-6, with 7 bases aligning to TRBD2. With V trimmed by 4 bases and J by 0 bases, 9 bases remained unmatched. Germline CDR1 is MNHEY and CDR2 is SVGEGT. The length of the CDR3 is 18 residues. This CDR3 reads CASSSRQRDPSGANVLTF. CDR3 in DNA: TGTGCCAGCAGTTCCCGGCAGCGGGACCCCTCTGGGGCCAACGTCCTGACTTTC.

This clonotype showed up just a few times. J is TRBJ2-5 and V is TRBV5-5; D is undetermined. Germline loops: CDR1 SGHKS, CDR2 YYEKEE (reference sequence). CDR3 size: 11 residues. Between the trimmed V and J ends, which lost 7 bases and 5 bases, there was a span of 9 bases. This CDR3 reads CASVGGETQYF. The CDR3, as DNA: TGTGCCAGCGTGGGTGGGGAGACCCAGTACTTC.

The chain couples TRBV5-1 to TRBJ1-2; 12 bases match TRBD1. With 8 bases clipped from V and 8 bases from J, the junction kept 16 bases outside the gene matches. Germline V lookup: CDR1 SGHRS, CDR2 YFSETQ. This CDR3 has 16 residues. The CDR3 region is CARSTGTGGLRDGYTF. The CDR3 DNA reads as TGCGCCAGAAGCACCGGGACAGGGGGCCTCAGGGACGGCTACACCTTC.

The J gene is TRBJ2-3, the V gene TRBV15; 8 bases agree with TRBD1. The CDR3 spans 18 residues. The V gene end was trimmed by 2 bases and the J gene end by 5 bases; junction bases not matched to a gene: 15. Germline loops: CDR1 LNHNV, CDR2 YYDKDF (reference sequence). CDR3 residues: CATSRWGTGGDQEDTQYF. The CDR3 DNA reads TGTGCCACCAGCAGATGGGGAACAGGGGGAGATCAGGAAGATACGCAGTATTTT.

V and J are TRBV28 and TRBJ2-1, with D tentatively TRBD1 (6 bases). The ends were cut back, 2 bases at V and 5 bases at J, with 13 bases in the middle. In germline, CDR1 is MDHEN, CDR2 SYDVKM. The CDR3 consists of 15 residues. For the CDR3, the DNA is TGTGCCAGCAGTTTAGAGACAGGTGGCCACAATGAGCAGTTCTTC. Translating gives CASSLETGGHNEQFF.

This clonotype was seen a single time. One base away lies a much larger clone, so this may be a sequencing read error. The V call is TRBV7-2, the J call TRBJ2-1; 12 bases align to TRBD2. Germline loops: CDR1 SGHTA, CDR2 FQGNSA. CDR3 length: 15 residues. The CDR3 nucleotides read TGTGTCAGCAGTCTCGGACTAGCGGGGTCAGGTGAGCAGTTCTTC. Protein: CVSSLGLAGSGEQFF.

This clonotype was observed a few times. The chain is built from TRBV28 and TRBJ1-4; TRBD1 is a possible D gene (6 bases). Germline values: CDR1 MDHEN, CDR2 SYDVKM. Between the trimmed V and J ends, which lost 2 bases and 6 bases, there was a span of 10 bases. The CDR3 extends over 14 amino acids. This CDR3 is CASSLDTGYEKLFF. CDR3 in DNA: TGTGCCAGCAGTTTAGACACAGGGTATGAAAAACTGTTTTTT.

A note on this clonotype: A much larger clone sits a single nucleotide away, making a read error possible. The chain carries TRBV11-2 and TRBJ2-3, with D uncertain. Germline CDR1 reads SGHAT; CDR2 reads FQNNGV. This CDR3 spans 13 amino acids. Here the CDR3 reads CVSILSGTDTQYF. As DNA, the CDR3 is TGTGTCAGCATCCTGTCGGGCACAGATACGCAGTATTTT. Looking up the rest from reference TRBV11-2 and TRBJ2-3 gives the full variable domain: EAGVAQSPRYKIIEKRQSVAFWCNPISGHATLYWYQQILGQGPKLLIQFQNNGVVDDSQLPKDRFSAERLKGVDSTLKIQPAKLEDSAVYLCVSILSGTDTQYFGPGTRLTVL.

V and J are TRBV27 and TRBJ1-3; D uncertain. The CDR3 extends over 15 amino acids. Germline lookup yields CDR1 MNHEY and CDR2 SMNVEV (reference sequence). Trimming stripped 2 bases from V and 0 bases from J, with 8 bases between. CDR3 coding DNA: TGTGCCAGCAGTTTAATCCCTCCCTCTGGAAACACCATATATTTT. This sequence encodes CASSLIPPSGNTIYF.

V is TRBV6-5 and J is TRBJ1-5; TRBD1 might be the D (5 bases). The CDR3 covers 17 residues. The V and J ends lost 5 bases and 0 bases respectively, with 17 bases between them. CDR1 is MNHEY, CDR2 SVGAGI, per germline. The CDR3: CASSLREGHNSNQPQHF. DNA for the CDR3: TGTGCCAGCAGTCTAAGGGAGGGGCACAATAGCAATCAGCCCCAGCATTTT.

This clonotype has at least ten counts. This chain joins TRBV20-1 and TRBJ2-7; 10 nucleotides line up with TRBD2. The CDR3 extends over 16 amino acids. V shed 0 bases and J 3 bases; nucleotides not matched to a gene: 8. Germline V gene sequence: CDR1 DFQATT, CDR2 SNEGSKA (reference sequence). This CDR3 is CSARDYSWTSGYEQYF. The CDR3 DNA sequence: TGCAGTGCTAGAGACTATTCGTGGACTAGCGGCTACGAGCAGTACTTC.

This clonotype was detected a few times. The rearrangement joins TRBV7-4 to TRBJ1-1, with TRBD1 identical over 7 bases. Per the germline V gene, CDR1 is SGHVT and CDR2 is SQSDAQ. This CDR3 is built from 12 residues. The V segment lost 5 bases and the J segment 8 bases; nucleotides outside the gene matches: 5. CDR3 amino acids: CASSVGQKEAFF. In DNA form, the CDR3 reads TGTGCCAGCAGCGTGGGACAGAAAGAAGCTTTCTTT.

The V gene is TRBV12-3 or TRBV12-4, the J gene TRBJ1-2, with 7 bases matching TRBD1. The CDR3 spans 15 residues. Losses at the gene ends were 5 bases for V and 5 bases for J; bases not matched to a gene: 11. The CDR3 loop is CASSDYRGVGYGYTF. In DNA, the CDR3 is TGTGCCAGCAGTGATTACAGGGGAGTCGGTTATGGCTACACCTTC.